The T cell receptor beta chain described here comes from a study of blood T cell repertoires in COVID-19. Study in general: Sources were T cells, B-cell-depleted T cells, or PBMCs; the material itself was cDNA or gDNA.

Recruitment covered 20 to 25 US areas and drew participants whose ages spanned roughly 18 to 100 years. Self-reported history from a screening survey and questionnaire set each donor's cohort. Symptom resolution, clearance, or two negative PCRs marked the recovered donors of Cohort 3. Germline trimming cut 5 bases from V and 10 bases from J; bases unmatched to any gene: 13. The germline V gene has CDR1 SEHNR and CDR2 FQNEAQ (reference sequence). The CDR3 contains 15 residues. Sequencing was performed with immunoSEQ multiplex PCR; in TCRdb, only in-frame clones are kept and a portion is missing. The table lists around 330,000 clones, around nine tenths of them singletons.

Sequencing input: PBMCs or T cells enriched from blood (not recorded which). The rearrangement links TRBV7-9 to TRBJ2-1; 8 nucleotides match TRBD1. This sequence was found in a woman between 40 and 55 years old who had recovered from COVID-19. CDR3 DNA: TGTGCCAGCAGCACCCGGTCCGGGACAGGTGGGGAGCAGTTCTTC. Its translation: CASSTRSGTGGEQFF.